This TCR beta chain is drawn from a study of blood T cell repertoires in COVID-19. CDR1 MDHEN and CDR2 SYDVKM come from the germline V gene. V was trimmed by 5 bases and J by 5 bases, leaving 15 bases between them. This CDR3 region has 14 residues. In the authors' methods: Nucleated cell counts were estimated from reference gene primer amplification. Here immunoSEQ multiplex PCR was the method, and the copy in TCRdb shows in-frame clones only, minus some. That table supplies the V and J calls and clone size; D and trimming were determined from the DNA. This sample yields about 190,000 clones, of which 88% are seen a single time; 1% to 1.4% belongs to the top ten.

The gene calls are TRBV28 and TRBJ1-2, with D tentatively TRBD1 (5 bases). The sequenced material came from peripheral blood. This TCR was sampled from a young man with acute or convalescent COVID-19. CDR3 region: CASSPMTALYGYTF. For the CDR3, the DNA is TGTGCCAGCAGTCCGATGACAGCGCTATATGGCTACACCTTC.